This TCR beta chain was sequenced in a study of blood T cells in healthy people across ages (dated by TCRdb to 2013 to 2016). Turning to the overall study: In model experiments, template switching captured roughly one uniquely barcoded TCR beta cDNA molecule for every two T cells. Age-related changes in TCR beta repertoire diversity were measured in the study by deep sequencing normalized with unique cDNA molecular identifiers. The donors were split into four age groups: young (average around 15 years), middle-aged (roughly 42), aged (roughly 68) and long-lived (about 82). Donors of different ages were randomly distributed across sequencing lanes to avoid experimental bias. The study analyzed two additional independent replicas of 1 million unique cDNA reads from the same blood draw for two donors, one aged 18 to 30 and one aged 80 or older. The research as a whole found: The percentage of naive T cells measured by flow cytometry correlated strongly with observed TCR beta diversity. The CMV infection status of donors was not known, potentially confounding age-related changes in expanded clonotypes. Compared with the aged group, more naive CD4+ T cells, fewer expanded clones and increased TCR diversity were shown by the long-lived group, suggesting age selection. Estimates of total diversity based on one million sequenced T cells were regarded as lower bounds and as underestimates. Observed TCR beta diversity per million T cells fell roughly linearly with age, and a significant reduction was already apparent by age around 44. Conclusive comparison of naive and antigen-experienced compartments was prevented by the profiling of bulk unsorted PBMCs.

Receptor amplification or capture employed 5' RACE. A second roughly 6 to 11 cycle PCR used a sample-barcoded 5' primer and a J-beta primer mix. A template-switch 5' adaptor carrying 12 random nucleotides introduced a unique molecular identifier onto each TCR beta cDNA molecule. Each sample yielded at least 3 million CDR3-containing paired-end reads. First-strand cDNA was synthesized from all RNA with the Mint cDNA synthesis kit, primed by a TRBC-specific oligonucleotide. Following uracil-DNA glycosylase treatment, all cDNA underwent a first 18-cycle PCR with the universal primers M1SS and BC2_uni_R. The study's processing was this. For normalization, 1 million high-quality reads, each with a distinct molecular identifier, were randomly selected from each sample. Instead of being binned into consensus sequences, reads that shared molecular identifiers were thrown out. CDR3 identification, clonotype clustering and error correction used MiTCR with a Q25 quality threshold and the strictest error-elimination algorithm. A nonparametric unseen species model with Euler transformation was used to estimate a lower bound on total TCR beta diversity. TCRdb reprocessing: public reads trimmed at Q25 with fastp, clones called with MiXCR, in-frame beta chains kept. One record per CDR3 amino acid sequence lists the most common genes and DNA. The V and J calls come from TCRdb's annotation, not from the publication. Across this sample there are roughly 1.9 million distinct CDR3 sequences, with roughly 43% seen only once. In total, the top ten clones hold around 23% of the sample.

In its sample, this clonotype was seen many times. Its antigen target is currently unknown. Base quality data are lacking; no much larger clone is found one base away. Including cysteine and phenylalanine, the CDR3 has 13 amino acids. Only the CDR3 DNA stays, 39 bases, in frame from base 1. Between the V and J ends, shortened by 4 bases and 5 bases respectively, the junction contains 15 bases. From a lookup of the germline V gene (reference sequence), CDR1 and CDR2 are DFQATT and SNEGSKA. The donors were a few dozen Caucasian individuals from Russia, aged roughly 6 to 100 years, who were systemically healthy. Approximately 10 milliliters of peripheral blood were collected from each donor into EDTA-treated Vacutainer tubes. Ficoll-Paque density-gradient centrifugation was used to isolate PBMCs, with at least 6.5 million per sample. Trizol reagent was used to extract total RNA from the PBMCs, yielding at least 6 micrograms per sample. For every donor, flow cytometry on a PBMC aliquot measured the percentage of naive CD45RAhigh/CD27high T cells.

The sample consisted of blood. The chain is encoded by TRBV20-1 joined to TRBJ2-7; perhaps TRBD1 is the D gene, with 5 bases matching. This TCR was recovered from a human donor in good health. The CDR3 corresponds to CSAKGFDVDEQYF. The sequenced DNA: TGCAGTGCTAAGGGGTTTGATGTAGACGAGCAGTACTTC.